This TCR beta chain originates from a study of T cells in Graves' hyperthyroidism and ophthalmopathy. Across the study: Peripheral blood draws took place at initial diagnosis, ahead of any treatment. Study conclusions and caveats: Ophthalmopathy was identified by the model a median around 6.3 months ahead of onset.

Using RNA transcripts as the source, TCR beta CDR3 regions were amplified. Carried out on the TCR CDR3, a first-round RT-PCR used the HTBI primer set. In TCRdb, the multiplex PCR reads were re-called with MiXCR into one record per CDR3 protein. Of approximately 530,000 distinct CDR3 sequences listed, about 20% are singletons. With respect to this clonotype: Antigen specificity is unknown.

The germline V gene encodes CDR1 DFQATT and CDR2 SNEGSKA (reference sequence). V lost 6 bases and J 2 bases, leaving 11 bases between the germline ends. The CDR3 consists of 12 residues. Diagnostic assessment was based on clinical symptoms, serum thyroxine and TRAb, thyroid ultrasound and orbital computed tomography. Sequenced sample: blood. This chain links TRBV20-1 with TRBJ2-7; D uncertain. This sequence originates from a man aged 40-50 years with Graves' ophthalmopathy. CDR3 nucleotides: TGCAGTGCATCTGACGGTCCCTACGAGCAGTACTTC. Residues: CSASDGPYEQYF.